The 18 T cell receptor beta chains below come from one sample, sequenced in a study of blood T cells in healthy people across ages. A sample-barcoded 5' primer and a J-beta primer mix were used in a second PCR of roughly 7 to 11 cycles. TCRdb itself ran the 5' RACE reads through MiXCR, one entry per CDR3 protein. This repertoire shows 1.5 million to 1.8 million distinct CDR3 sequences, approximately 43% found once; its top ten account for just over 4%. The sequencing input was blood. These receptors all stem from a woman aged 18-29 years in good health.

This clonotype was counted many times. V gene TRBV7-2 combines with J gene TRBJ2-3; D uncertain. V was cut by 5 bases and J by 6 bases, with 15 bases left in between. CDR3 size: 14 residues. Germline values: CDR1 SGHTA, CDR2 FQGNSA. CDR3 DNA sequence: TGTGCCAGCAGCCCACCTCCTTCTCTGGATACGCAGTATTTT. Translated, it gives CASSPPPSLDTQYF.

Comments on this clonotype: The germline gene is not matched at one end of the junction; a read error may be the cause. The rearrangement links TRBV29-1 to TRBJ2-1; D possibly corresponds to TRBD2 (5 bases). The CDR3 has 11 residues. CDR1 SQVTM and CDR2 ANQGSEA come from the germline V gene. This CDR3 is CNVGSGNEQFF. CDR3 coding DNA: TGCAACGTTGGGAGCGGAAATGAGCAGTTCTTC.

This chain uses TRBV13 with TRBJ1-4; D is undetermined. Germline V gene data show CDR1 as PRHDT and CDR2 as FYEKMQ (reference sequence). Trimming pared 6 bases from V and 6 bases from J, leaving 11 bases between. The CDR3 is 13 amino acids. CDR3 nucleotides: TGTGCCAGCAGTACAGAACCCCATGAAAAACTGTTTTTT. It encodes CASSTEPHEKLFF.

The CDR3 DNA follows: TGTGCCAGCAGCCAAGGGGCCCAAGGTGAAAAACTGTTTTTT. It is translated as CASSQGAQGEKLFF. The V gene is TRBV3-1, the J gene TRBJ1-4; D gene uncertain. The CDR3 length is 14 residues. Germline loops: CDR1 LGHDT, CDR2 YNNKEL (reference sequence). The ends were cut back, 1 base at V and 7 bases at J, with 10 bases in the middle. Combining the CDR3 with reference TRBV3-1 and TRBJ1-4 gives the whole variable domain DTAVSQTPKYLVTQMGNDKSIKCEQNLGHDTMYWYKQDSKKFLKIMFSYNNKELIINETVPNRFSPKSPDKAHLNLHINSLELGDSAVYFCASSQGAQGEKLFFGSGTQLSVL.

The V and J genes are TRBV28 and TRBJ2-4, with D unresolved. Trimming stripped 10 bases from V and 0 bases from J, with 25 bases between. Germline CDR1 and CDR2: MDHEN and SYDVKM. CDR3 length: 18 amino acids. This CDR3 reads CANIGVAANALAKNIQYF. The DNA of the CDR3 is TGTGCCAACATTGGGGTAGCAGCGAACGCACTAGCCAAAAACATTCAGTACTTC.

The rearrangement links TRBV14 to TRBJ2-5, with D maybe TRBD2 (5 bases). The V end lost 1 base, the J end lost 11 bases, and 8 bases lay between the germline ends. Germline V gene sequence: CDR1 SGHDN, CDR2 FVKESK. This CDR3 spans 11 amino acids. This chain's CDR3 is CASSQGLIQYF. CDR3 bases: TGTGCCAGCAGCCAAGGACTAATACAGTACTTC.

This clonotype was seen more than once but under ten times. The CDR3 nucleotides are TGCAGTGCCATGGACAGCTTCAGCTCCTACGAGCAGTACTTC. This encodes CSAMDSFSSYEQYF. This rearrangement joins TRBV20-1 to TRBJ2-7; possible D gene TRBD1, 6 bases. CDR1 and CDR2 (germline): DFQATT, SNEGSKA (reference sequence). The CDR3 is made up of 14 amino acids. The germline V and J ends were trimmed by 6 bases and 0 bases, with 15 bases remaining between them.

V and J are TRBV20-1 and TRBJ2-7; 9 nucleotides line up with TRBD1. The V and J ends lost 5 bases and 4 bases, in that order; junction bases with no gene match: 9. Germline CDR1 DFQATT, CDR2 SNEGSKA (reference sequence). The CDR3 has 14 amino acids. CDR3 region: CSALSTGGRYEQYF. DNA of the CDR3: TGCAGTGCTTTATCGACAGGGGGGAGGTACGAGCAGTACTTC.

Of note for this clonotype: Relative to the germline gene, one junction end is altered; a read error may explain this. The V gene is TRBV3-1, the J gene TRBJ2-5, with TRBD2 matching 12 bases. This CDR3 is 16 amino acids long. Germline-derived CDR1 and CDR2 are LGHDT and YNNKEL (reference sequence). CDR3 bases: TGTACCAGCAGCCAAGCACTAGCGGGAGGCCAAGAGACCCAGTACTTC. Amino acid sequence: CTSSQALAGGQETQYF.

This clonotype has more than one count but fewer than ten. This rearrangement joins TRBV4-3 to TRBJ1-1, with a weak D call TRBD1 (5 bases). The V gene's germline CDR1 is LGHNA and CDR2 YSLEER. Trimming removed 4 bases from V and 5 bases from J, with 17 bases in between. There are 15 residues in the CDR3. DNA of the CDR3: TGCGCCAGCAGCCCACAAAAAGACAGTAGAACTGAAGCTTTCTTT. Encoded protein: CASSPQKDSRTEAFF.

The rearrangement uses TRBV7-2 and TRBJ2-1, with D perhaps TRBD1 or TRBD2 (5 bases each). The V gene's germline CDR1 is SGHTA and CDR2 FQGNSA. The CDR3 is 12 amino acids. V lost 6 bases and J lost 15, with 18 bases in between. DNA of the CDR3: TGTGCCAGCAGACTAGGGACCGGTGGAGCGTTCTTC. The encoded protein is CASRLGTGGAFF.

The chain joins TRBV29-1 to TRBJ1-1, with D possibly matching TRBD1 (5 bases). The V gene lost 5 bases and the J gene lost 6 bases, with 10 bases spanning the gap. The V gene's germline CDR1 is SQVTM and CDR2 ANQGSEA. CDR3 length: 11 amino acids. The CDR3 coding sequence is TGCAGCGTTCAGGGCGCCCCTGAAGCTTTCTTT. Its translation: CSVQGAPEAFF.

This clonotype has a handful of counts. The chain joins TRBV6-2 or TRBV6-3 to TRBJ2-6; a weak D match, TRBD2 (5 bases). The CDR3 has 15 amino acids. Germline-derived CDR1 and CDR2 are MNHEY and SVGEGT. V dropped 5 bases and J dropped 1 base, with 9 bases sitting between them. CDR3 in amino acids: CASSDLASGANVLTF. The CDR3 DNA follows: TGTGCCAGCAGTGATCTAGCATCTGGGGCCAACGTCCTGACTTTC.

The J gene is TRBJ1-5, the V gene TRBV7-2, with D perhaps matching TRBD1 (5 bases). From germline, CDR1 is SGHTA and CDR2 FQGNSA. V was shortened by 1 base and J by 6 bases, with 16 bases between the two germline ends. This CDR3 comprises 16 residues. CDR3 region: CASSLVSGAEGQPQHF. Here the CDR3 DNA reads TGTGCCAGCAGCTTAGTCAGCGGGGCGGAGGGTCAGCCCCAGCATTTT.

The chain recombines TRBV7-2 with TRBJ1-1; D may be TRBD1 (6 bases). The CDR3 runs to 15 residues. CDR1 and CDR2 from the germline V gene are SGHTA and FQGNSA. Trimming left V 6 bases short and J 2 bases short, with 16 bases between. CDR3 bases: TGTGCCAGCAGTTACAGGGAAGGTGGAAACACTGAAGCTTTCTTT. Its translation is CASSYREGGNTEAFF.

As to this clonotype: The junction differs from germline at one of its ends, possibly a read error. The V call is TRBV7-8, the J call TRBJ2-3, with a weak D call TRBD2 (5 bases). CDR1 and CDR2 (germline): SGHVS, FQNEAQ. CDR3 length: 16 residues. This CDR3 is CASNLVLAPSTDTQYF. The CDR3 region has the DNA TGTGCCAGCAACTTAGTGCTAGCCCCTAGCACAGATACGCAGTATTTT.

The V and J genes are TRBV14 and TRBJ2-1, with 9 nucleotides matching TRBD2. V gave up 2 bases and J gave up 4 bases; unmatched junction bases: 6. The CDR3 length is 16 residues. Looked up from germline, CDR1 is SGHDN and CDR2 is FVKESK. The CDR3 region is CASSQTGTSRYNEQFF. As DNA, the CDR3 is TGTGCCAGCAGCCAAACCGGGACTAGCAGATACAATGAGCAGTTCTTC.

This clonotype was detected only a few times. The chain links TRBV4-1 to TRBJ1-4; TRBD1 might be the D (5 bases). The V end was cut by 1 base, the J end by 5 bases, with 17 bases between. The CDR3 totals 17 residues. Germline V CDR1 and CDR2: MGHRA, YSYEKL. The CDR3 nucleotides read TGCGCCAGCAGCCAAGTGCCCCCGGGGACGTCGAATGAAAAACTGTTTTTT. This sequence encodes CASSQVPPGTSNEKLFF.